This is a list of T cell receptor beta chains from one sample in a study of CD8+CD57+ T cells in acquired aplastic anemia. MiXCR, run by TCRdb on the reads, gives a single entry per CDR3 protein. The sample includes 180,000 or so distinct CDR3 sequences, roughly 65% of them seen just once. The source material was sorted CD4+, CD8+, or CD8+CD57+ T cells (not recorded which) from PBMCs. These receptors all come from a human donor with aplastic anemia. Each CDR3 is given with its conserved first and last residue. The D gene is left open where the match is weak. Some rows have no size entry. The others give once, few or many, or a class for an expanded clone.

>TRBJ1-2|-|-|TRBV5-1
CASGVRGGYGYTF
TGCGCCAGCGGAGTTCGGGGGGGCTATGGCTACACCTTC
>TRBJ1-1|TRBD1|-|TRBV19
CASTDRSNTEAFF
TGTGCCAGTACGGACAGGTCGAACACTGAAGCTTTCTTT
>TRBJ2-7|TRBD2|once|TRBV7-3
CASSGLAGGAYEQYF
TGTGCCAGCAGTGGGCTAGCGGGAGGGGCCTACGAGCAGTACTTC
>TRBJ2-4|-|many|TRBV20-1
CSARDGKNIQYF
TGCAGTGCTAGAGATGGCAAAAACATTCAGTACTTC
>TRBJ2-7|TRBD1|few|TRBV20-1
CSARPGQGYEQYF
TGCAGTGCTCGACCGGGACAGGGGTACGAGCAGTACTTT
>TRBJ2-7|-|many|TRBV30
CAWKMDLREQYF
TGTGCCTGGAAAATGGACCTGCGCGAGCAGTACTTC
>TRBJ1-5|TRBD1|few|TRBV2
CASSRQGASNQPQHF
TGTGCCAGCAGCCGACAGGGGGCGAGCAATCAGCCCCAGCATTTT
>TRBJ2-5|-|-|TRBV20-1
CSARLEVGQETQYF
TGCAGTGCTAGATTAGAGGTGGGCCAAGAGACCCAGTACTTC
>TRBJ1-1|-|-|TRBV19
CASSNPGPEAFF
TGTGCCAGTAGTAACCCGGGACCTGAAGCTTTCTTT
>TRBJ2-4|TRBD2|-|TRBV19
CASSPESGGLVKNIQYF
TGTGCCAGTAGTCCAGAGTCGGGGGGACTAGTAAAGAACATTCAGTACTTC
>TRBJ2-3|TRBD2|-|TRBV20-1
CSAQIAGGPADTQYF
TGCAGTGCCCAGATAGCGGGGGGGCCCGCAGATACGCAGTATTTT
>TRBJ2-1|TRBD1|many|TRBV6-1
CASSEALGQGHEQFF
TGTGCCAGCAGTGAAGCGCTGGGACAGGGACACGAGCAGTTCTTC
>TRBJ2-1|-|-|TRBV29-1
CSVRNRVSYNEQFF
TGCAGCGTTCGAAACAGGGTATCCTACAATGAGCAGTTCTTC
>TRBJ1-5|TRBD1|-|TRBV2
CASTAGTGSQPQHF
TGTGCCAGCACCGCCGGGACAGGGTCTCAGCCCCAGCATTTT
>TRBJ2-5|TRBD1|once|TRBV7-9
CASSSQTGDRETQYF
TGTGCCAGCAGCTCCCAGACAGGGGATCGAGAGACCCAGTACTTC
>TRBJ2-5|TRBD2|-|TRBV10-3
CAIKSSGGTRYLETQYF
TGTGCCATCAAATCTAGCGGGGGGACTAGATATCTGGAGACCCAGTACTTC
>TRBJ2-7|TRBD1|few|TRBV29-1
CSASGQRYEQYF
TGCAGCGCCTCGGGACAGCGCTACGAGCAGTACTTC
>TRBJ2-7|-|-|TRBV7-8
CASSLGIGGSYEQYF
TGTGCCAGCAGCTTAGGGATTGGTGGCTCCTACGAGCAGTACTTC
>TRBJ2-7|TRBD2|few|TRBV5-1
CASSLSPLLASGTYEQYF
TGCGCCAGCAGCTTGTCACCCCTTTTGGCTAGCGGGACCTACGAGCAGTACTTC
>TRBJ2-7|TRBD2|-|TRBV29-1
CSVVSGDQREQYF
TGCAGCGTTGTAAGCGGGGACCAGAGGGAGCAGTACTTC
>TRBJ2-7|TRBD2|-|TRBV5-1
CASSLVGGGPLTTYEQYF
TGCGCCAGCAGCTTGGTTGGCGGGGGGCCTCTAACGACCTACGAGCAGTACTTC
>TRBJ2-1|-|many|TRBV5-1
CASSLSLRDVLDEQFF
TGCGCCAGCAGCTTGTCACTCAGGGATGTGTTGGATGAGCAGTTCTTC
>TRBJ2-1|TRBD2|-|TRBV10-3
CAISESGQGFTSGIYNEQFF
TGTGCCATCAGTGAGTCCGGACAGGGCTTTACTAGCGGGATCTACAATGAGCAGTTCTTC
>TRBJ2-3|TRBD2|once|TRBV5-1
CASSPRTSGGGDTQYF
TGCGCCAGCAGCCCTCGGACTAGCGGGGGGGGGGATACGCAGTATTTT
>TRBJ1-2|TRBD1|-|TRBV29-1
CSALRTGTHGCTF
TGCAGCGCGCTACGGACAGGGACTCATGGCTGCACCTTC
>TRBJ2-5|-|-|TRBV10-1
CASSEGFSLGETQYF
TGCGCCAGCAGTGAGGGTTTCAGTCTAGGGGAGACCCAGTACTTC
>TRBJ1-1|-|-|TRBV2
CASRGDISEAFF
TGTGCCAGCCGCGGGGACATCTCCGAAGCTTTCTTT
>TRBJ2-7|TRBD2|-|TRBV12-3/TRBV12-4
CASSSGGYEQYF
TGTGCCAGCAGTTCCGGGGGGTACGAGCAGTACTTC
>TRBJ2-5|-|-|TRBV15
CATSREETQYF
TGTGCCACCAGCAGAGAAGAGACTCAGTACTTC
>TRBJ1-1|TRBD1|-|TRBV7-9
CATTAGGVNEAFF
TGTGCCACCACGGCAGGGGGCGTGAATGAAGCTTTCTTC
>TRBJ2-5|-|-|TRBV7-9
CATSIRQGGETQYF
TGTGCCACTTCGATACGACAGGGAGGAGAGACCCAGTACTTC